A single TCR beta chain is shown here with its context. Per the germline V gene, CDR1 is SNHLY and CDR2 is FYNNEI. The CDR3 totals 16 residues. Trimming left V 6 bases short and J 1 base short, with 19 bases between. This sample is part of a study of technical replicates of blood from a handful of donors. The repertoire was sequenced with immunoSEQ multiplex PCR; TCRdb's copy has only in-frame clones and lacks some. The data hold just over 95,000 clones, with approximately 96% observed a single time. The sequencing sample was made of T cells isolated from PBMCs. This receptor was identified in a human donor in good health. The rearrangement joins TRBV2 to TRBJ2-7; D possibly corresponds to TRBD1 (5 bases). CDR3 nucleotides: TGTGCCAGCAGCTTACTCGACAGCGCGAAATCCTACGAGCAGTACTTC. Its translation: CASSLLDSAKSYEQYF. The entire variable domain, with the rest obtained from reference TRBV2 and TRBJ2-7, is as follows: EPEVTQTPSHQVTQMGQEVILRCVPISNHLYFYWYRQILGQKVEFLVSFYNNEISEKSEIFDDQFSVERPDGSNFTLKIRSTKLEDSAMYFCASSLLDSAKSYEQYFGPGTRLTVT.